Below, one T cell receptor (beta chain) is given with its context. The antigen is unknown. CDR1 is SGHTA, CDR2 FQGTGA, per germline. J lost 0 bases, V lost 10 bases, and 9 bases had no gene match. The CDR3 spans 17 residues. These data originate in a study of OX40 agonist ivuxolimab in advanced cancers. Whole-study context: Enrollees could have had prior anti-PD-1, anti-PD-L1 or anti-CTLA-4 therapy, which more than 30% had received. General study findings and limits: Clonal expansion from baseline to week 6 occurred in both CD4+ and CD8+ T cells.

Generated by immunoSEQ multiplex PCR, the TCRdb table keeps only in-frame clones and is missing some. The sample consists of over 95,000 clones, roughly nine tenths of them appearing once. The chain employs TRBV7-3 and TRBJ2-1, with 13 bases fitting TRBD2. The sequence derives from an adult with an advanced solid tumor such as melanoma, head and neck, liver or kidney cancer. The starting material was CD4+ or CD8+ T cells sorted from blood, obtained in a trial of the OX40 agonist ivuxolimab. The CDR3 spells CATNGLAGARSYNEQFF. Written as DNA, the CDR3 is TGTGCCACAAACGGACTAGCGGGAGCCCGCTCCTACAATGAGCAGTTCTTC.